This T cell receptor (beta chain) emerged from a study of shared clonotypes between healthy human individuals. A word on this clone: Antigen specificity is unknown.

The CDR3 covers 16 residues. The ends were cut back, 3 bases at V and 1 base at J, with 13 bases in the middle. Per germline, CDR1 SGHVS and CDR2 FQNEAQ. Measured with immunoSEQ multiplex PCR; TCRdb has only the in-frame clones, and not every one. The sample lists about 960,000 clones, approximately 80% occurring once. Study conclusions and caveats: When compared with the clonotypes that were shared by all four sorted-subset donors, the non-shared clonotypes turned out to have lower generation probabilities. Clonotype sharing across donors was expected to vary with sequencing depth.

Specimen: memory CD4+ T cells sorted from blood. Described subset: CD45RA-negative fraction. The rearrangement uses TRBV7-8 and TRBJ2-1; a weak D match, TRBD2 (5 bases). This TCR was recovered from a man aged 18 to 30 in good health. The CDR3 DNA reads TGTGCCAGCAGCTTTGAGGGCCCGGGGTCCTACAATGAGCAGTTCTTC. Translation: CASSFEGPGSYNEQFF.